This TCR beta chain came from a study of blood T cell repertoires in COVID-19. CDR1 and CDR2 (germline): MNHGY, SVAAGI. The CDR3 is 14 residues long. V gave up 4 bases and J gave up 3 bases, with 13 bases separating them. Produced via immunoSEQ multiplex PCR; TCRdb's table is partial and in-frame only. The table shows some 130,000 clones, with approximately 85% occurring only once. The V gene is TRBV6-9, the J gene TRBJ2-7; D possibly corresponds to TRBD1 (6 bases). This TCR was recovered from a human donor in a cohort sampled during active COVID-19. Sequencing was done on a sample of peripheral blood. The CDR3 region has the DNA TGTGCCAGCAGTTCCCCAGGACAGAACTACGAGCAGTACTTC. Translating it yields CASSSPGQNYEQYF.